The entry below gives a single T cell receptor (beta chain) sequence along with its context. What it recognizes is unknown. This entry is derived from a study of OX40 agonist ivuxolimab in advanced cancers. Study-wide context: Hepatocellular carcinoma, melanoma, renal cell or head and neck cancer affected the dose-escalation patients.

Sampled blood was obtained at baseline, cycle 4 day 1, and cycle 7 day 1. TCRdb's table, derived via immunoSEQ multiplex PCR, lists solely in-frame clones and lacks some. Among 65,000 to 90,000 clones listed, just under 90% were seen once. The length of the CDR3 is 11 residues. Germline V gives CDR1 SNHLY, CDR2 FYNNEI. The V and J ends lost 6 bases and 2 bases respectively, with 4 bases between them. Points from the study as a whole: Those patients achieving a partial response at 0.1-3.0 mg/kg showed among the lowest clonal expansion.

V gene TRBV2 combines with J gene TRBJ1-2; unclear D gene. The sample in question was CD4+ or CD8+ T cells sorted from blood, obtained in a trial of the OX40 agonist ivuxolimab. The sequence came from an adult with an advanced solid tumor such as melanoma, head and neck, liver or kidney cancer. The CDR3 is CASRDNYGYTF. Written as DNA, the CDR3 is TGTGCCAGCAGGGACAACTATGGCTACACCTTC.